This T cell receptor (beta chain) was found in a study of cytomegalovirus exposure and HLA in healthy donors. Study results and caveats: Among TCR beta chains, those listed as cytomegalovirus-associated numbered about 160. Later genetic work tied a missense DCLRE1C variant to beta-chain V and J trimming.

Vbeta (60) and Jbeta (13) primers were used in the PCR. Libraries were prepared by immunoSEQ multiplex PCR; TCRdb keeps only in-frame clonotypes and omits some of them. The data hold 180,000 or so clones, with roughly four fifths observed a single time. In its sample, this clone was seen a few times. Its antigen remains unidentified. Every donor was a healthy person donating bone marrow. This CDR3 is 12 amino acids long. Germline lookup yields CDR1 SEHNR and CDR2 FQNEAQ (reference sequence). Trimming left V 8 bases short and J 7 bases short, with 14 bases between. Sequenced sample: PBMCs. The clonotype was recovered from a male donor in good health and CMV-seronegative. This chain joins TRBV7-9 and TRBJ1-2, with D maybe TRBD1 (5 bases). The chain's CDR3 is CASARGSSGYTF. The CDR3 DNA reads as TGTGCCAGCGCCCGGGGGTCCTCTGGCTACACCTTC.